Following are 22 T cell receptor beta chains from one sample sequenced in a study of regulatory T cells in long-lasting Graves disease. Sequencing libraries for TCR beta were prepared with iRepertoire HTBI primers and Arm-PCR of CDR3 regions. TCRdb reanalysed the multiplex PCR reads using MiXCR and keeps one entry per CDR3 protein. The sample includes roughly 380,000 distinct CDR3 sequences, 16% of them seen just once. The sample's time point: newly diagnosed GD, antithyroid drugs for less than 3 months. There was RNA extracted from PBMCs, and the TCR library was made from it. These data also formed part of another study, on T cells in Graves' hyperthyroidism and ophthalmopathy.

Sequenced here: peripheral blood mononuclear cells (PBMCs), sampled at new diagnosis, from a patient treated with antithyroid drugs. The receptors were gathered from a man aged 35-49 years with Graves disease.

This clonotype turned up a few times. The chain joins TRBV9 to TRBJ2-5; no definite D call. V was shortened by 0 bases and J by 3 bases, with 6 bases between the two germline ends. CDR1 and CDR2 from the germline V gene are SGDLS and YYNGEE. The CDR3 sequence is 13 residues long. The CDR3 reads CASSVADEETQYF. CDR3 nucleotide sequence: TGTGCCAGCAGCGTAGCTGATGAAGAGACCCAGTACTTC. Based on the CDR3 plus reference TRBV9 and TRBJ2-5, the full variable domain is DSGVTQTPKHLITATGQRVTLRCSPRSGDLSVYWYQQSLDQGLQFLIQYYNGEERAKGNILERFSAQQFPDLHSELNLSSLELGDSALYFCASSVADEETQYFGPGTRLLVL.

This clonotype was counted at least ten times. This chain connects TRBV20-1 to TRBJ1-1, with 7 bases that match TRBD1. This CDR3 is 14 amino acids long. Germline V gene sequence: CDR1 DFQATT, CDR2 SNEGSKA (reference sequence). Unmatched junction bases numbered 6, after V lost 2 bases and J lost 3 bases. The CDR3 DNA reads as TGCAGTGCTAGACCTATAACAGGGGACACTGAAGCTTTCTTT. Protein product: CSARPITGDTEAFF.

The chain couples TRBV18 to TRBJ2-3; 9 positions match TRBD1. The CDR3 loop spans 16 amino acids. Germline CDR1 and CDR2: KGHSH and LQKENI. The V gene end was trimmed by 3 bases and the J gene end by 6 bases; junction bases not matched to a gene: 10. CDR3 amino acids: CASSPLGQGAGDTQYF. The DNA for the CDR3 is TGTGCCAGCTCACCGCTGGGACAGGGAGCCGGCGATACGCAGTATTTT.

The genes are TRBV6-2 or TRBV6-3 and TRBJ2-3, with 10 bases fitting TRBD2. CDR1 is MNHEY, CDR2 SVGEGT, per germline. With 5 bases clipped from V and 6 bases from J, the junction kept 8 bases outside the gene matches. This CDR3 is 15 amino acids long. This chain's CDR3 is CASSETSGESDTQYF. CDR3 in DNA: TGTGCCAGCAGTGAAACTAGCGGGGAAAGTGATACGCAGTATTTT.

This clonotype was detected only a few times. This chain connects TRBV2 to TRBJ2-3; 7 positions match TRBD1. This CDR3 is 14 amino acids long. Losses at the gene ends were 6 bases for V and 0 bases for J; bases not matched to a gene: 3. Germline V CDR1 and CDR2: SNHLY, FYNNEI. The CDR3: CASRPGQSTDTQYF. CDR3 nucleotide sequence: TGTGCCAGCAGACCGGGACAGAGCACAGATACGCAGTATTTT.

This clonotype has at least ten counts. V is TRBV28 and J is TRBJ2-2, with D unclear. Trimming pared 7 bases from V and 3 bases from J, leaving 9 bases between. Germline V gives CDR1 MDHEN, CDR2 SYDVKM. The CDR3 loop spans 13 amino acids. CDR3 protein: CASTVTDTGELFF. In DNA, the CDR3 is TGTGCCAGCACCGTGACTGACACCGGGGAGCTGTTTTTT. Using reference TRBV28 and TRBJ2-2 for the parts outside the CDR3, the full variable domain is DVKVTQSSRYLVKRTGEKVFLECVQDMDHENMFWYRQDPGLGLRLIYFSYDVKMKEKGDIPEGYSVSREKKERFSLILESASTNQTSMYLCASTVTDTGELFFGEGSRLTVL.

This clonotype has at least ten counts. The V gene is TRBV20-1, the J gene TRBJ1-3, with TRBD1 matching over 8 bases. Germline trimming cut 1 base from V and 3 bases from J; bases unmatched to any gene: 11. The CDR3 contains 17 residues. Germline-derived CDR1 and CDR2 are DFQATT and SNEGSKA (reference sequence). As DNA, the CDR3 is TGCAGTGCTAGAGTTCCTCAGGGGGCGCCGGGTGGAAACACCATATATTTT. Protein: CSARVPQGAPGGNTIYF.

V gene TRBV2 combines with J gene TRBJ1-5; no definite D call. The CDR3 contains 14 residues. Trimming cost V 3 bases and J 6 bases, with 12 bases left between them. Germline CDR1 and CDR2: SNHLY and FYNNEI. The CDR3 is CASSDSAGIQPQHF. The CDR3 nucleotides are TGTGCCAGCAGTGACAGCGCAGGTATTCAGCCCCAGCATTTT.

As DNA, the CDR3 is TGTGCCAGCAGTTTAGCGCAGTCAAGGACAGGGGTCTATGGCTACACCTTC. Amino acid sequence: CASSLAQSRTGVYGYTF. The J gene is TRBJ1-2, the V gene TRBV12-3 or TRBV12-4; 9 nucleotides match TRBD1. Trimming cost V 0 bases and J 4 bases; bases outside gene matches: 9. The CDR3 loop spans 17 amino acids.

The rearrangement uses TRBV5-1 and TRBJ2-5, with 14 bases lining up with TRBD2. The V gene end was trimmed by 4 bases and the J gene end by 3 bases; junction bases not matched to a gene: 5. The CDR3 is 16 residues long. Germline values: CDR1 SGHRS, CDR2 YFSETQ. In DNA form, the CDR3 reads TGCGCCAGCAGCCGACTAGCGGGGGGGAGCGAAGAGACCCAGTACTTC. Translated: CASSRLAGGSEETQYF.

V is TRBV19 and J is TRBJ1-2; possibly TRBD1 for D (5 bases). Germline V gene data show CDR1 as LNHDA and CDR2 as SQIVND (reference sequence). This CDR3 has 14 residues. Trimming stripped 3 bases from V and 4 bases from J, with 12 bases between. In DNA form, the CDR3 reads TGTGCCAGTAGTATGTCAGGGAGGCCCTATGGCTACACCTTC. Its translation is CASSMSGRPYGYTF.

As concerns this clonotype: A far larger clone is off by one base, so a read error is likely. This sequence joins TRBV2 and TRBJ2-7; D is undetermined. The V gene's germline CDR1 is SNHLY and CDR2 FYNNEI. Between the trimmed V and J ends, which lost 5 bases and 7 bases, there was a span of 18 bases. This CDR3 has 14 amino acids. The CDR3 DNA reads TGTGCCAGCAGTACCGGACCCTCCGGCAATGAGCAGTACTTC. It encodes CASSTGPSGNEQYF.

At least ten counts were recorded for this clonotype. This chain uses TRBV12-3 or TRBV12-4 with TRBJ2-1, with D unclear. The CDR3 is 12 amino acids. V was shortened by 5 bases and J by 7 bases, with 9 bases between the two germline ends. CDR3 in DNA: TGTGCCAGCAGTGCCGATTCTAATGAGCAGTTCTTC. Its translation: CASSADSNEQFF.

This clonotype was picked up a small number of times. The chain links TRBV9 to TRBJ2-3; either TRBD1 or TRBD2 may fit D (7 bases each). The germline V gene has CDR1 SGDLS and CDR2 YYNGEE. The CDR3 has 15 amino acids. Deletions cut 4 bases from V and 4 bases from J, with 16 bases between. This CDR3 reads CASSIRQGGSDTQYF. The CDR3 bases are TGTGCCAGCAGCATAAGACAGGGAGGGTCAGATACGCAGTATTTT.

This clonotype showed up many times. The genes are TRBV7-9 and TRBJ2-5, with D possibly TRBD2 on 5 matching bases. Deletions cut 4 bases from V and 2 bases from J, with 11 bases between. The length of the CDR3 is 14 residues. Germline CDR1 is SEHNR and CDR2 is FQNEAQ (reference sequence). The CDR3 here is CASSSRAVQETQYF. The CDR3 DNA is TGTGCCAGCAGCTCGAGGGCGGTGCAAGAGACCCAGTACTTC.

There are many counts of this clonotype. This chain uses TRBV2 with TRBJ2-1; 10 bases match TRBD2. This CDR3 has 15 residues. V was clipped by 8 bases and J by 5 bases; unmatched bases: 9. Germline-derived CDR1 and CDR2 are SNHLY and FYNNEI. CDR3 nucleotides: TGTGCCAGCGTCTCTAGCGGGGGCCCGAACAATGAGCAGTTCTTC. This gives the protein CASVSSGGPNNEQFF.

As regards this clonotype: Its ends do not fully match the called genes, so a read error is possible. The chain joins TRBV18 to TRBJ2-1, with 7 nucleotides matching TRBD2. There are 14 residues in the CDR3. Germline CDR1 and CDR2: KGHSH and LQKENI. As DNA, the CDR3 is TGTGCCGGCTCACCTGGGACTATGTTCGATGAGCAGTTCTTC. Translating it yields CAGSPGTMFDEQFF. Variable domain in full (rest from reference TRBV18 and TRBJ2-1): NAGVMQNPRHLVRRRGQEARLRCSPMKGHSHVYWYRQLPEEGLKFMVYLQKENIIDESGMPKERFSAEFPKEGPSILRIQQVVRGDSAAYFCAGSPGTMFDEQFFGPGTRLTVL.

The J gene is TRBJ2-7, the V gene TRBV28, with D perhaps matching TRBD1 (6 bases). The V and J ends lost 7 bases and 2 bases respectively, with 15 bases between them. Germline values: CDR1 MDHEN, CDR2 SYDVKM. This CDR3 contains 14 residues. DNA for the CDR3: TGTGCCAGCACCGCGGACAGAATAACCTACGAGCAGTACTTC. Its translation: CASTADRITYEQYF.

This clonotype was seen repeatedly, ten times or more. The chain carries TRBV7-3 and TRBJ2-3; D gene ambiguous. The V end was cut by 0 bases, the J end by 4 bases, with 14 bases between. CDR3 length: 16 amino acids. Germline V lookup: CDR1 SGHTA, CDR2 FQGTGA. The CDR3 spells CASSLTRVSSADTQYF. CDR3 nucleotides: TGTGCCAGCAGCTTAACACGGGTTTCTAGTGCAGATACGCAGTATTTT.

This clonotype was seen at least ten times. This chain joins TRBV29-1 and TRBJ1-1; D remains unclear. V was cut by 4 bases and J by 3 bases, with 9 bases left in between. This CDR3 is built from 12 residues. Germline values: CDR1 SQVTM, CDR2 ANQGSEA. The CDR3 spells CSVGRRDTEAFF. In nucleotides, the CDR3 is TGCAGCGTTGGAAGACGGGACACTGAAGCTTTCTTT.

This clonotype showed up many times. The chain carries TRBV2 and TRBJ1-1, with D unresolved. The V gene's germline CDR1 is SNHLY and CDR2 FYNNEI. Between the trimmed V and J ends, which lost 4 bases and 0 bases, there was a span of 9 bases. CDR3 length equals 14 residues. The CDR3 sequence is CASSVWQVNTEAFF. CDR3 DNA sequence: TGTGCCAGCAGTGTTTGGCAGGTGAACACTGAAGCTTTCTTT.

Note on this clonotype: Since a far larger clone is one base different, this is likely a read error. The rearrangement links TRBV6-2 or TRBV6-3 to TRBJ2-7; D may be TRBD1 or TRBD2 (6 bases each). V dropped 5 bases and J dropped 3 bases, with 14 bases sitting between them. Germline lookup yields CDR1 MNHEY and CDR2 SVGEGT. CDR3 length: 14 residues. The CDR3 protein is CASSEGGWDYEQYF. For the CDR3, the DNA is TGTGCCAGCAGTGAGGGGGGATGGGACTACGAGCAGTACTTC.